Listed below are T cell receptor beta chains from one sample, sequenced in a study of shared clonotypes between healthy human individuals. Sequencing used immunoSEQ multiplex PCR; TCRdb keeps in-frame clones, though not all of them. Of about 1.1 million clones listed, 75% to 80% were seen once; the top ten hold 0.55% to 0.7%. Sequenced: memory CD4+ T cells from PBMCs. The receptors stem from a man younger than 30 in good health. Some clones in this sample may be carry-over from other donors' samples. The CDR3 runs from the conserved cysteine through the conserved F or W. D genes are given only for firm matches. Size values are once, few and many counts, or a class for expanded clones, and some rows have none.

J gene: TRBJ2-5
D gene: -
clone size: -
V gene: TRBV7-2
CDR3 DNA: TGTGCCAGCAGCCGATTCGCAACAGGGTACCAAGAGACCCAGTACTTC
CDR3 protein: CASSRFATGYQETQYF

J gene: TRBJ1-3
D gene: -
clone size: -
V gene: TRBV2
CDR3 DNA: TGTGCCAGCAGTCCCTACCCCCGGGGACCTGGAAACACCATATATTTT
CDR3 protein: CASSPYPRGPGNTIYF

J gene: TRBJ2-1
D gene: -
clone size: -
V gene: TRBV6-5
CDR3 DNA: TGTGCCAGCAGCTACCTGCCGGGCTATGAGCAGTTCTTC
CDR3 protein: CASSYLPGYEQFF

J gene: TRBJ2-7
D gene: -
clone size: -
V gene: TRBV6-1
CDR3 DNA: TGTGCCAGCAGTGAAGCGGAATCGGGCGTTCGGTACGAGCAGTACTTC
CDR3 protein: CASSEAESGVRYEQYF

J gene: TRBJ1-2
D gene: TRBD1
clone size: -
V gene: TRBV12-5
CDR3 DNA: TGTGCTAGTGGTAGGGGACAGGGGGGAAGAGGCTACACCTTC
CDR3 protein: CASGRGQGGRGYTF

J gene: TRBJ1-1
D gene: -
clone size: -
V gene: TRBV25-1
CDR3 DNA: TGTGCCAGCAGACGGGACGGGGGGTGGACTGAAGCTTTCTTT
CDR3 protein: CASRRDGGWTEAFF

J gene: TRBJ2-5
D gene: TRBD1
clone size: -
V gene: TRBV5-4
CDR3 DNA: TGTGCCAGCAGCCCCGCAGAGACAGGGAAGCAGACCCAGTACTTC
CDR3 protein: CASSPAETGKQTQYF

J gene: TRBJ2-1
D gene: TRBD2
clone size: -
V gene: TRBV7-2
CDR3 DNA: TGTGCCAGCAGTCTAGCGCCTTGGGGCGGGGGCTCCTACAATGAGCAGTTCTTC
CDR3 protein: CASSLAPWGGGSYNEQFF

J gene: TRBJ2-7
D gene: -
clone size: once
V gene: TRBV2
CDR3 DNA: TGTGCCAGCAGTGATTGGGGATACGAGCAGTACTTC
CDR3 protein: CASSDWGYEQYF

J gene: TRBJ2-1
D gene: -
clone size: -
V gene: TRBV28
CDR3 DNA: TGTGCCAGCAGAAGACAGAGCTCCTACAATGAGCAGTTCTTC
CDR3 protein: CASRRQSSYNEQFF

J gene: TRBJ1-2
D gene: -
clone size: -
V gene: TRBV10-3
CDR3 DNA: TGTGCCATCAGTGATGGGGCTGGCTACACCTTC
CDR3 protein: CAISDGAGYTF

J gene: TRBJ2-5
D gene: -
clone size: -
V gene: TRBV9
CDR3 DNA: TGTGCCAGCAGCCCGAGGCCGCGCGGGTCGGAGACCCAGTACTTC
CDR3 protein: CASSPRPRGSETQYF

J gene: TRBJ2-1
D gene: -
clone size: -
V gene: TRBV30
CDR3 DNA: TGTGCCTCCTCAAGGAGGGATGAGCAGTTCTTC
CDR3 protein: CASSRRDEQFF

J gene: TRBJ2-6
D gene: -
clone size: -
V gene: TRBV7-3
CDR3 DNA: TGTGCCAGCAGCTTGGGTTACGTCTCTGGGGCCAACGTCCTGACTTTC
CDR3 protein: CASSLGYVSGANVLTF

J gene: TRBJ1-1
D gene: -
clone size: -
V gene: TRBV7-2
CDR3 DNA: TGTGCCAGCAGGACTGACAGGCTTAACACTGAAGCTTTCTTT
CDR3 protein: CASRTDRLNTEAFF

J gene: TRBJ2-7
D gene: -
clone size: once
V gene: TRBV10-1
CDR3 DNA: TGCGCCAGCAGTGAGTCGGTAGGGCTCATTAACCTCTACGAGCAGTACTTC
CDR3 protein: CASSESVGLINLYEQYF

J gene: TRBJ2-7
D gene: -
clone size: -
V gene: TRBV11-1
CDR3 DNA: TGTGCCAGCAGCTACCTCGGGGCAGGGGCCTACGAGCAGTACTTC
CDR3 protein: CASSYLGAGAYEQYF

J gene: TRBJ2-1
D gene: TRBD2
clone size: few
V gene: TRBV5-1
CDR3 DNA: TGCGCCAGCGAGACGGGACTAGCGGATTTCTACAATGAGCAGTTCTTC
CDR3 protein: CASETGLADFYNEQFF

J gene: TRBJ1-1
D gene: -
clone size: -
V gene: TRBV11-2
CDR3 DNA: TGTGCCAGCAGCTTAGTCAAGGGAGTGAACACTGAAGCTTTCTTT
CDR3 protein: CASSLVKGVNTEAFF

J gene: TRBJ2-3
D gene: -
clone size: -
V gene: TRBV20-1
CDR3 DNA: TGCAGTGCTAAACGTGCAGATACGCAGTATTTT
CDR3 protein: CSAKRADTQYF